This passage covers 27 T cell receptor beta chains from one sample sequenced in a study of cytomegalovirus exposure and HLA in healthy donors. Use of 60 Vbeta and 13 Jbeta primers characterized the PCR. Clones were read by immunoSEQ multiplex PCR, and TCRdb kept only the in-frame ones, dropping some. The sample holds 150,000 to 200,000 clones, roughly 80% seen once. The sequenced material came from PBMCs. Every receptor here comes from a woman younger than 45 in good health and CMV-seronegative.

This clone was detected once. This sample also contains other DNA sequences that code for the same CDR3. The chain recombines TRBV5-1 with TRBJ2-7, with a weak D call TRBD2 (5 bases). Trimming took off 2 bases at V and 0 bases at J, with 9 bases between the two ends. The CDR3 is 14 amino acids. CDR1 SGHRS and CDR2 YFSETQ come from the germline V gene. The CDR3 loop reads CASSFTGSSYEQYF. The DNA for the CDR3 is TGCGCCAGCAGCTTTACGGGGAGCTCCTACGAGCAGTACTTC.

This chain links TRBV11-2 with TRBJ1-1; D remains ambiguous. Trimming pared 3 bases from V and 1 base from J, leaving 6 bases between. The CDR3 spans 13 residues. CDR1 is SGHAT, CDR2 FQNNGV, per germline. CDR3 residues: CASSLSGNTEAFF. CDR3 sequence (DNA): TGTGCCAGCAGCTTGAGTGGGAACACTGAAGCTTTCTTT. The full variable domain, rest sourced from reference TRBV11-2 and TRBJ1-1, is EAGVAQSPRYKIIEKRQSVAFWCNPISGHATLYWYQQILGQGPKLLIQFQNNGVVDDSQLPKDRFSAERLKGVDSTLKIQPAKLEDSAVYLCASSLSGNTEAFFGQGTRLTVV.

This clone was observed a single time. The CDR3 loop is CASSLVENRGENIQYF. In nucleotides, the CDR3 is TGCGCCAGCAGCTTGGTTGAAAATAGGGGCGAAAACATTCAGTACTTC. The rearrangement links TRBV5-1 to TRBJ2-4, with a weak D call TRBD1 (5 bases). The CDR3 length is 16 residues. Deletions cut 0 bases from V and 5 bases from J, with 15 bases between. Germline loops: CDR1 SGHRS, CDR2 YFSETQ.

With respect to this clone: The junction shows a germline mismatch at one end, possibly a read error. J is TRBJ2-1 and V is TRBV2; 7 bases align to TRBD2. This CDR3 contains 14 residues. The germline V gene has CDR1 SNHLY and CDR2 FYNNEI. The CDR3 reads CASSGWGEGNEQFF. CDR3 nucleotides: TGTGCCAGCAGTGGATGGGGGGAGGGCAATGAACAGTTCTTC.

The chain joins TRBV29-1 to TRBJ1-1, with D uncertain. V gave up 6 bases and J gave up 2 bases, with 16 bases separating them. Germline assignment: CDR1 SQVTM and CDR2 ANQGSEA. The CDR3 consists of 14 residues. The CDR3 sequence: CSVHLFRENTEAFF. CDR3 nucleotides: TGCAGCGTGCACCTCTTCCGGGAAAACACTGAAGCTTTCTTT.

The chain recombines TRBV28 with TRBJ2-6, with D tentatively TRBD2 (6 bases). Germline-derived CDR1 and CDR2 are MDHEN and SYDVKM. The CDR3 extends over 18 amino acids. V lost 6 bases, J lost 0 bases, and 18 bases lay in between. The CDR3 sequence: CASRLAGRLTSGANVLTF. CDR3 DNA: TGTGCCAGCAGGCTCGCGGGGCGCCTGACCTCTGGGGCCAACGTCCTGACTTTC.

J is TRBJ2-1 and V is TRBV5-4; D might be TRBD1 (5 bases). Looked up from germline, CDR1 is SGHNT and CDR2 is YYREEE (reference sequence). This CDR3 spans 13 amino acids. Trimming shortened V by 3 bases and J by 3 bases, and 7 bases separated the two germline ends. CDR3 loop: CASSSDIYNEQFF. CDR3 coding DNA: TGTGCCAGCAGCTCGGACATCTACAATGAGCAGTTCTTC.

The chain joins TRBV7-9 to TRBJ1-2, with 8 bases identical to TRBD1. The CDR3 runs 14 residues. Germline V gives CDR1 SEHNR, CDR2 FQNEAQ (reference sequence). V dropped 4 bases and J dropped 6; count of bases not matched to a gene: 7. CDR3 DNA sequence: TGTGCCAGCAGCTCCGGACAGGGCTCGGATGGCTACACCTTC. This codes for CASSSGQGSDGYTF.

This clone showed up just once. The rearrangement joins TRBV28 to TRBJ2-1; weak D call: TRBD1 (6 bases). Germline CDR1 MDHEN, CDR2 SYDVKM. The CDR3 runs to 14 residues. Deletions cut 2 bases from V and 13 bases from J, with 18 bases between. DNA of the CDR3: TGTGCCAGCAGTTTACCACCCGGACAGACTGAACAGTTCTTC. Translation gives CASSLPPGQTEQFF.

The rearrangement uses TRBV7-2 and TRBJ2-3; D gene ambiguous. CDR3 length: 13 amino acids. Trimming shortened V by 3 bases and J by 4 bases, and 8 bases separated the two germline ends. Germline V lookup: CDR1 SGHTA, CDR2 FQGNSA. The CDR3 region is CASSFQVADTQYF. The CDR3 nucleotides are TGTGCCAGCAGCTTCCAGGTAGCAGATACGCAGTATTTT. Together with reference TRBV7-2 and TRBJ2-3, the CDR3 gives the full variable domain: GAGVSQSPSNKVTEKGKDVELRCDPISGHTALYWYRQSLGQGLEFLIYFQGNSAPDKSGLPSDRFSAERTGGSVSTLTIQRTQQEDSAVYLCASSFQVADTQYFGPGTRLTVL.

The V gene is TRBV13, the J gene TRBJ2-3; D remains ambiguous. Germline V gene sequence: CDR1 PRHDT, CDR2 FYEKMQ (reference sequence). Trimming left V 2 bases short and J 1 base short, with 7 bases between. This CDR3 spans 14 amino acids. This chain's CDR3 is CASSLTRRTDTQYF. CDR3 coding DNA: TGTGCCAGCAGCTTAACGCGGCGCACAGATACGCAGTATTTT.

This sequence joins TRBV30 and TRBJ2-5; no firm D call. The CDR3 length is 13 residues. V shed 3 bases and J shed 1 base, with 9 bases lying between them. The germline V gene encodes CDR1 GTSNPN and CDR2 SVGIG (reference sequence). The CDR3 region has the DNA TGTGCCTGGAGCAAGCGACTCCAAGAGACCCAGTACTTC. This translates into CAWSKRLQETQYF.

The V and J genes are TRBV6-5 and TRBJ1-5; TRBD1 matches 9 bases. The CDR3 is 14 amino acids. The ends lost 5 bases at V and 10 bases at J; junction bases unmatched: 9. Per the germline V gene, CDR1 is MNHEY and CDR2 is SVGAGI. CDR3: CASSPWTGDIPQHF. The CDR3 coding sequence is TGTGCCAGCAGTCCCTGGACAGGGGATATTCCCCAGCATTTT.

The chain joins TRBV5-1 to TRBJ1-2, with TRBD1 matching 8 bases. The CDR3 is 13 residues long. Losses at the gene ends were 4 bases for V and 8 bases for J; bases not matched to a gene: 7. Germline V lookup: CDR1 SGHRS, CDR2 YFSETQ. The CDR3 protein is CASSLGQGQGYTF. The CDR3 coding sequence is TGCGCCAGCAGCCTCGGACAGGGACAAGGCTACACCTTC.

This clone showed up just once. The J gene is TRBJ2-7, the V gene TRBV5-5; unclear D gene. Trimming removed 3 bases from V and 3 bases from J, with 4 bases in between. The germline V gene encodes CDR1 SGHKS and CDR2 YYEKEE (reference sequence). The CDR3 is 11 residues long. CDR3: CASSSYYEQYF. The CDR3 bases are TGTGCCAGCAGCTCTTACTACGAGCAGTACTTC.

This clone was found a few times. The CDR3 nucleotides are TGTGCCAGCAGCTTCCGAGGCGGGGTAGCATCACCCCTCCACTTT. As protein: CASSFRGGVASPLHF. The genes are TRBV7-8 and TRBJ1-6; no clear D. Germline CDR1 SGHVS, CDR2 FQNEAQ. Deletions cut 3 bases from V and 10 bases from J, with 16 bases between. The CDR3 is 15 residues long.

This clone was detected once. This chain connects TRBV12-5 to TRBJ1-1, with D possibly being TRBD1 (5 bases). V was cut by 5 bases and J by 5 bases, with 15 bases left in between. This CDR3 has 14 residues. Germline loops: CDR1 LGHNT, CDR2 FRNRAP. The CDR3 DNA sequence: TGTGCTAGTGGTCAAAGTATCAACAGGACTGAAGCTTTCTTT. Residues: CASGQSINRTEAFF.

This clone was seen a handful of times. The rearrangement joins TRBV28 to TRBJ2-7; 10 positions match TRBD1. The CDR3 runs to 14 residues. Trimming cost V 6 bases and J 3 bases; bases outside gene matches: 5. Germline V CDR1 and CDR2: MDHEN, SYDVKM. CDR3 nucleotide sequence: TGTGCCAGCAGAACCGGGACAGGGGTCTACGAGCAGTACTTC. Its protein product is CASRTGTGVYEQYF. The full variable domain, its missing parts supplied by reference TRBV28 and TRBJ2-7, is DVKVTQSSRYLVKRTGEKVFLECVQDMDHENMFWYRQDPGLGLRLIYFSYDVKMKEKGDIPEGYSVSREKKERFSLILESASTNQTSMYLCASRTGTGVYEQYFGPGTRLTVT.

The chain uses TRBV6-6 and TRBJ1-2; D is possibly TRBD1 (5 bases). Germline V gene data show CDR1 as MNHNY and CDR2 as SVGAGI (reference sequence). Trimming shortened V by 5 bases and J by 6 bases, and 22 bases separated the two germline ends. The CDR3 loop spans 16 amino acids. CDR3: CASSHEGVRGFDGYTF. CDR3 DNA: TGTGCCAGCAGTCATGAGGGCGTGCGGGGCTTTGATGGCTACACCTTC.

The table lists this clone with a count of one. The chain employs TRBV7-8 and TRBJ1-5; no reliable D call. CDR1 is SGHVS and CDR2 is FQNEAQ in the germline V gene. The CDR3 is 13 amino acids. Trimming shortened V by 4 bases and J by 5 bases, and 9 bases separated the two germline ends. Here the CDR3 DNA reads TGTGCCAGCAGCTCCCGGGAGGATCAGCCCCAGCATTTT. Protein product: CASSSREDQPQHF.

V is TRBV19 and J is TRBJ1-1; tentatively, D is TRBD1 (5 bases). CDR1 is LNHDA, CDR2 SQIVND, per germline (reference sequence). The CDR3 consists of 13 residues. Between the trimmed V and J ends, which lost 6 bases and 1 base, there was a span of 9 bases. CDR3 sequence: CASSVDRNTEAFF. In DNA form, the CDR3 reads TGTGCCAGTAGCGTTGACAGGAACACTGAAGCTTTCTTT.

The V call is TRBV5-5, the J call TRBJ1-1, with TRBD1 as a possible D gene (5 bases). This CDR3 has 13 amino acids. CDR1 is SGHKS, CDR2 YYEKEE, per germline (reference sequence). V lost 3 bases to trimming and J lost 7 bases, with 13 bases between them. This chain's CDR3 is CASSSPPGFEAFF. CDR3 nucleotide sequence: TGTGCCAGCAGCTCCCCCCCAGGGTTTGAAGCTTTCTTT.

The rearrangement links TRBV27 to TRBJ1-5; D possibly corresponds to TRBD1 (5 bases). CDR1 is MNHEY, CDR2 SMNVEV, per germline (reference sequence). This CDR3 comprises 15 residues. V lost 4 bases to trimming and J lost 3 bases, with 13 bases between them. Here the CDR3 DNA reads TGTGCCAGCAGTTCTCGATGGGGCAACAATCAGCCCCAGCATTTT. Amino acid sequence: CASSSRWGNNQPQHF.

This clone was counted once. An end of the junction does not agree with germline; a read error may underlie this. V and J are TRBV7-9 and TRBJ2-6, with 8 nucleotides matching TRBD2. The CDR3 runs to 16 residues. CDR1 and CDR2 from the germline V gene are SEHNR and FQNEAQ (reference sequence). CDR3 amino acids: CASSFSGESGANGLTF. The CDR3 region has the DNA TGTGCCAGCAGCTTTAGCGGGGAATCTGGGGCCAACGGCCTGACTTTC.

The chain has TRBV18 and TRBJ1-2; D gene ambiguous. The V end was cut by 0 bases, the J end by 2 bases, with 4 bases between. Germline CDR1 is KGHSH and CDR2 is LQKENI. The CDR3 length is 13 residues. The CDR3 protein is CASSPPRNYGYTF. The CDR3 nucleotides read TGTGCCAGCTCACCACCGAGGAACTATGGCTACACCTTC. Complete variable domain (other parts from reference TRBV18 and TRBJ1-2): NAGVMQNPRHLVRRRGQEARLRCSPMKGHSHVYWYRQLPEEGLKFMVYLQKENIIDESGMPKERFSAEFPKEGPSILRIQQVVRGDSAAYFCASSPPRNYGYTFGSGTRLTVV.

This clone has only one observation. The chain uses TRBV6-6 and TRBJ2-3; 10 bases agree with TRBD2. The length of the CDR3 is 15 residues. Germline CDR1 MNHNY, CDR2 SVGAGI (reference sequence). J gave up 2 bases and V 5 bases, and 4 bases lay outside the gene matches. CDR3 region: CASSVAGGYTDTQYF. Here the CDR3 DNA reads TGTGCCAGCAGTGTAGCGGGGGGATACACAGATACGCAGTATTTT.

This clone was seen only once. In DNA form, the CDR3 reads TGCGCCAGCAGCTCTCGGACAGGGGATTCACCCCTCCACTTT. It specifies CASSSRTGDSPLHF. V and J are TRBV5-1 and TRBJ1-6; 9 bases are a match to TRBD1. Germline V CDR1 and CDR2: SGHRS, YFSETQ. The CDR3 is made up of 14 amino acids. V shed 3 bases and J 8 bases; nucleotides not matched to a gene: 3.